The clone carrying this T cell receptor (beta chain) appeared a few times. The source of the sample is a study of blood T cells in healthy people across ages. Trimming pared 0 bases from V and 0 bases from J, leaving 5 bases between. The CDR3 length is 14 residues. Looked up from germline, CDR1 is SGHRS and CDR2 is YFSETQ. PCR was performed a second time for about 7 to 12 cycles using a sample-barcoded 5' primer and a J-beta primer mix. TCRdb used MiXCR to reprocess the 5' RACE reads, holding one entry per CDR3 protein. The table includes 600,000 to 1,000,000 distinct CDR3 sequences, 20% to 25% detected once. The authors isolated at least 7 million PBMCs per sample. These same data were also listed under a study on T cells of mothers and their children. That source reports: Each 15 ul cDNA reaction used roughly 1.4 ug RNA; all RNA was used.

This receptor was obtained from a boy aged 10-17 years in good health. Specimen: blood. This sequence joins TRBV5-1 and TRBJ2-3, with D uncertain. Written as DNA, the CDR3 is TGCGCCAGCAGCTTGGCCCAAAGCACAGATACGCAGTATTTT. Translation: CASSLAQSTDTQYF.